The 11 T cell receptor beta chains below were found in one sample sequenced in a study of graft-versus-host responses after intestinal transplantation. Antigen specificity for these receptors is unknown. Only in-frame clones appear in the TCRdb table, and some are missing; sequencing was by immunoSEQ multiplex PCR. The table records 41,000 or so clones, 85% to 95% of them present only once. Sequenced material: unstimulated CD8+ T cells sorted from spleen or lymph node cells, taken before transplant. Receptor source: a human donor who was the organ donor for an intestinal transplant.

The chain carries TRBV5-6 and TRBJ1-1; D perhaps matches TRBD1 (5 bases). The CDR3 runs 15 residues. Per the germline V gene, CDR1 is SGHDT and CDR2 is YYEEEE. Trimming took off 4 bases at V and 3 bases at J, with 16 bases between the two ends. The CDR3 nucleotides read TGTGCCAGCAGCGGGGTGGGCGTAGGGGACACTGAAGCTTTCTTT. Protein: CASSGVGVGDTEAFF.

About this clone: Different DNA sequences within this sample yield the same CDR3. This sequence joins TRBV7-9 and TRBJ2-7; a weak D match, TRBD2 (5 bases). The germline V and J ends were trimmed by 5 bases and 2 bases, with 7 bases remaining between them. Germline V gives CDR1 SEHNR, CDR2 FQNEAQ (reference sequence). There are 12 residues in the CDR3. CDR3 loop: CASSLGAYEQYF. CDR3 nucleotides: TGTGCCAGCAGCCTCGGGGCCTACGAGCAGTACTTC.

The CDR3 coding sequence is TGTGCCAGCGCATCAGGGAACCAGCCCCAGCATTTT. This sequence encodes CASASGNQPQHF. The V and J genes are TRBV19 and TRBJ1-5; D might be TRBD1 (5 bases). Germline loops: CDR1 LNHDA, CDR2 SQIVND (reference sequence). Trimming took off 9 bases at V and 7 bases at J, with 13 bases between the two ends. This CDR3 spans 12 amino acids.

This rearrangement joins TRBV4-1 to TRBJ2-6; D call uncertain. Germline CDR1 reads MGHRA; CDR2 reads YSYEKL. This CDR3 comprises 15 residues. V was shortened by 4 bases and J by 0 bases, with 7 bases between the two germline ends. CDR3: CASSLGSSGANVLTF. CDR3 DNA sequence: TGCGCCAGCAGCCTCGGCAGCTCTGGGGCCAACGTCCTGACTTTC.

The chain links TRBV13 to TRBJ2-2; 8 nucleotides align to TRBD2. Trimming at V came to 0 bases and at J to 6 bases, leaving 9 bases not matched to a gene. The CDR3 has 17 residues. Germline assignment: CDR1 PRHDT and CDR2 FYEKMQ (reference sequence). For the CDR3, the DNA is TGTGCCAGCAGCTTAGGCCTCTTTGCGGGGGGCGCCGGGGAGCTGTTTTTT. Residues: CASSLGLFAGGAGELFF.

V usage is TRBV29-1 and J usage is TRBJ2-1, with 10 nucleotides matching TRBD2. CDR3 size: 12 residues. V lost 4 bases and J lost 10; bases outside the gene matches: 4. Germline V lookup: CDR1 SQVTM, CDR2 ANQGSEA. DNA of the CDR3: TGCAGCGTTGGTCTAGCGGGGGCGGAGCAGTTCTTC. Translation: CSVGLAGAEQFF.

This chain connects TRBV6-5 to TRBJ2-7; D remains ambiguous. V was clipped by 5 bases and J by 3 bases, with 11 bases between them. CDR1 is MNHEY, CDR2 SVGAGI, per germline. This CDR3 is built from 13 residues. The CDR3 region is CASSESESYEQYF. The CDR3 DNA is TGTGCCAGCAGTGAATCGGAGAGCTACGAGCAGTACTTC.

The rearrangement joins TRBV6-9 to TRBJ2-7, with D tentatively TRBD1 (6 bases). V lost 10 bases and J 0 bases, leaving 19 bases between the germline ends. This CDR3 has 15 residues. The germline CDR1 and CDR2 sequences are MNHGY and SVAAGI. CDR3 region: CATPTGQHHSYEQYF. The DNA for the CDR3 is TGTGCCACCCCCACTGGACAGCACCACTCCTACGAGCAGTACTTC.

The chain joins TRBV9 to TRBJ2-6, with a weak D call TRBD1 (5 bases). V was pared by 0 bases and J by 1 base, with 8 bases between. The V gene's germline CDR1 is SGDLS and CDR2 YYNGEE. CDR3 length: 16 residues. In DNA, the CDR3 is TGTGCCAGCAGCGTAGACCAGGGTTCTGGGGCCAACGTCCTGACTTTC. Its protein product is CASSVDQGSGANVLTF.

With regard to this clone: This same CDR3 is encoded by further DNA sequences in the sample. This chain links TRBV27 with TRBJ1-2; 7 bases map to TRBD1. The CDR3 contains 17 residues. Germline CDR1 and CDR2: MNHEY and SMNVEV (reference sequence). Unmatched junction bases numbered 15, after V lost 3 bases and J lost 5 bases. The CDR3 loop is CASSFRPPGQVDYGYTF. The CDR3 DNA reads TGTGCCAGCAGTTTCCGCCCCCCTGGACAGGTTGATTATGGCTACACCTTC.

The chain combines TRBV30 with TRBJ2-2; D not certain. Germline loops: CDR1 GTSNPN, CDR2 SVGIG (reference sequence). This CDR3 has 16 amino acids. V was shortened by 2 bases and J by 0 bases, with 13 bases between the two germline ends. The CDR3 loop reads CAWSQLQASNTGELFF. The CDR3, as DNA: TGTGCCTGGAGTCAACTTCAGGCATCGAACACCGGGGAGCTGTTTTTT.